The entry below gives a single T cell receptor beta chain sequence along with its context. What antigen it recognizes has not been identified. Base qualities are missing; no much larger clone stands one base away. Interpreted using the paper, the treatment or condition label stands for: randomized to nivolumab then ipilimumab (arm A) or the reverse (arm B). Prior DNA-damaging chemotherapy had not been received by any trial patient. Samples came from patients with melanoma in CheckMate 064, a randomized, open-label phase II trial of sequential checkpoint blockade. Genomic DNA from formalin-fixed paraffin-embedded (FFPE) tissue samples served as the input for tumor TCR sequencing. This record comes from a study of sequential checkpoint blockade in melanoma (dated by TCRdb to between 2018 and 2020). Notes on the research overall: Using 1:1 randomization, the trial assigned patients either to first-line nivolumab followed by ipilimumab (arm A) or to ipilimumab followed by nivolumab (arm B). Both trial sequences were followed by maintenance nivolumab. DNA from roughly 92 pretreatment melanoma tumor samples was subjected to TCRbeta immunosequencing. Matched tumor biopsies were taken from 20 to 25 patients before treatment and at week 13, after single-agent nivolumab (arm A) or ipilimumab (arm B). About 83% of the matched pre- and post-treatment tumor biopsy pairs came from the same lesion. Results and caveats for the whole study, not just this receptor: In the nivolumab-first arm (arm A), an association was found between pretreatment tumor TIL clonality and response (P = .04). Larger, independent patient cohorts are needed to validate the response-prediction model that combines TCR metrics and mutation burden. Tumor T-cell fraction and clonality were correlated with PD-L1 staining and CD8+ T-cell counts, but not with mutational load. Patients whose tumor T-cell fraction and clonality increased by week 13 were about 30 times more likely to achieve clinical benefit. Small sample sizes and reduced statistical power limited the within-arm analyses of tumor T-cell fraction.

The immunoSEQ Assay was used to immunosequence TCRbeta CDR3 regions from genomic DNA. Prior to high-throughput sequencing, genomic DNA was amplified by bias-controlled multiplex PCR. The study's own analysis went as follows. To quantify the absolute abundance of each unique TCRbeta CDR3 region, the sequences were collapsed and filtered. Clonality, defined as 1 minus Pielou's evenness, was calculated using only productive rearrangements. Tumor T-cell fraction was calculated by normalizing TCRbeta template counts to the amount of usable DNA, which was estimated from several housekeeping genes. A previously published method was used to identify clones with significantly greater frequencies in on-treatment samples than in baseline samples. Drawn from immuneACCESS, this table holds only the in-frame rearrangements with V and J called that TCRdb kept. Clones are partly lost; checked studies trace under half to an unresolved V gene and leave the rest unexplained. The V and J calls and clone size are taken from that table; D and trimming were inferred from the DNA. The sample table contains about 1,600 clones; only one count was recorded for roughly a quarter of them. The ten biggest clones cover approximately 8% of the sample.

Via the germline V gene, CDR1 is MNHGY and CDR2 SAAAGT. V is pruned by 5 bases and J by 7 bases, leaving 10 bases of the junction without a gene match. The CDR3 runs 14 residues from the cysteine to the phenylalanine. Just CDR3 DNA is preserved here, 42 bases in frame from base 1. The V and J segments used are TRBV6-8 and TRBJ1-1, and 7 junction bases match TRBD1. This clonotype was obtained from a human donor with melanoma. The sequencing used tumor tissue (inferred from file names), collected from a patient given nivolumab and ipilimumab in sequence. The CDR3 amino acid sequence is: CASSTRQGGIEAFF. Here is the DNA: TGTGCCAGCAGTACACGACAGGGAGGGATTGAAGCTTTCTTT.